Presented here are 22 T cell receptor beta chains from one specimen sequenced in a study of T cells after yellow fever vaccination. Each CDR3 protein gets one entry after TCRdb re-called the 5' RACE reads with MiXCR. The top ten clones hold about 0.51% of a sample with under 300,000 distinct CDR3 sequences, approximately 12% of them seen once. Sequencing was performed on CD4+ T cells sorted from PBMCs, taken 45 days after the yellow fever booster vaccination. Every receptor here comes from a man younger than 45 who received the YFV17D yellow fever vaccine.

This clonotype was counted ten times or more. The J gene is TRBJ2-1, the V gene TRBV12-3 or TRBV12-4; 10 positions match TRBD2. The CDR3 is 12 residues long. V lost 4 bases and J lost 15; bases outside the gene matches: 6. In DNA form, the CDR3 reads TGTGCCAGCAGTTCCACTAGCGGGAATCGGTTCTTC. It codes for CASSSTSGNRFF.

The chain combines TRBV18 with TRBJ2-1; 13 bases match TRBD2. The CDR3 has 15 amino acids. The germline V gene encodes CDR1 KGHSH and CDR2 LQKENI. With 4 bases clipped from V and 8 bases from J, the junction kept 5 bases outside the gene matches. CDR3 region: CASSRLAGGLDEQFF. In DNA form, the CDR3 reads TGTGCCAGCTCACGACTAGCGGGAGGCCTAGATGAGCAGTTCTTC.

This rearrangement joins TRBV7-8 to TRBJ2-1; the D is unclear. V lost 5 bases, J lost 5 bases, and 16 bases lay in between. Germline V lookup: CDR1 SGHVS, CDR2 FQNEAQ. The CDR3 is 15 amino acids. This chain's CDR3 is CASSPSFAKHNEQFF. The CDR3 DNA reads TGTGCCAGCAGCCCCAGTTTTGCGAAACACAATGAGCAGTTCTTC.

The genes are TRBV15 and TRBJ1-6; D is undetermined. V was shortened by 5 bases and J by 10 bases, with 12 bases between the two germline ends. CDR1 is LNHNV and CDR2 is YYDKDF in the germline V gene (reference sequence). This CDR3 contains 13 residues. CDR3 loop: CATSEQFGSPLHF. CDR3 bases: TGTGCCACCAGCGAGCAGTTCGGATCACCCCTCCACTTT. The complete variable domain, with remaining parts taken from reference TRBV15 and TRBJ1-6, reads DAMVIQNPRYQVTQFGKPVTLSCSQTLNHNVMYWYQQKSSQAPKLLFHYYDKDFNNEADTPDNFQSRRPNTSFCFLDIRSPGLGDTAMYLCATSEQFGSPLHFGNGTRLTVT.

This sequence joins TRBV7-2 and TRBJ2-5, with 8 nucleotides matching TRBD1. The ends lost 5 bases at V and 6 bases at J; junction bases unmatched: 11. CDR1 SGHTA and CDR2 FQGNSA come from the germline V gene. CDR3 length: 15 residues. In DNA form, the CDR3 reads TGTGCCAGCAGCCTCGGGCCGACAGGGGCTAAGACCCAGTACTTC. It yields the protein CASSLGPTGAKTQYF.

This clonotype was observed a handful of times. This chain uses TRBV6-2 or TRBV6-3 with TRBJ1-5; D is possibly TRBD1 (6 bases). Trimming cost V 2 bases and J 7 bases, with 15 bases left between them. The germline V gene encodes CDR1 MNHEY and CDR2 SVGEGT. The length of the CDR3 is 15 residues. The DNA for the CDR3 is TGTGCCAGCAGTTACCTACAGGGTGCAGGCCAGCCCCAGCATTTT. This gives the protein CASSYLQGAGQPQHF.

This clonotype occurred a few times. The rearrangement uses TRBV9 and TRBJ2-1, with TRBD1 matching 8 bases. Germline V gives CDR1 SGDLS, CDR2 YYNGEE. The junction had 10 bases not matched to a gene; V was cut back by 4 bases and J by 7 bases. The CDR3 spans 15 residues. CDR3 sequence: CASSSGQGAFNEQFF. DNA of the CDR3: TGTGCCAGCAGCTCGGGGCAGGGGGCATTTAATGAGCAGTTCTTC.

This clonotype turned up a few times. In DNA, the CDR3 is TGCGCCAGCAAAACAGGAGTTGATCCTGGAAACACCATATATTTT. Protein: CASKTGVDPGNTIYF. The gene calls are TRBV10-2 and TRBJ1-3; D may be TRBD1 (5 bases). Germline CDR1 WSHSY, CDR2 SAAADI. This CDR3 has 15 residues. V lost 7 bases and J 2 bases, leaving 15 bases between the germline ends.

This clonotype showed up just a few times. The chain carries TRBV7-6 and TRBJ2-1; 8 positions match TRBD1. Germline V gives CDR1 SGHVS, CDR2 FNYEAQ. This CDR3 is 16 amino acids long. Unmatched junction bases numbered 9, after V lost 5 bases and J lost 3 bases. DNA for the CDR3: TGTGCCAGCAGCCTAACATGGACAGGGATCTACAATGAGCAGTTCTTC. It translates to CASSLTWTGIYNEQFF.

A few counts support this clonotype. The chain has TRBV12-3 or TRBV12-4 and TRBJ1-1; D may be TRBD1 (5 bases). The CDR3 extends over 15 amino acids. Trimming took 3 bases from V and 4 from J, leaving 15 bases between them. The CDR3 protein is CASSLDRRVGTEAFF. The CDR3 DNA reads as TGTGCCAGCAGTTTGGATCGCAGGGTAGGCACTGAAGCTTTCTTT.

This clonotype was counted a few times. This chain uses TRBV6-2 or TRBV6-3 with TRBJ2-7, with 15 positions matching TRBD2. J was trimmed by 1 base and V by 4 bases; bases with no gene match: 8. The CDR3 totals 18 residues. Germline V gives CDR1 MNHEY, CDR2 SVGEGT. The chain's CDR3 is CASSWGLAGGKDSYEQYF. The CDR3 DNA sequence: TGTGCCAGCAGTTGGGGACTAGCGGGAGGCAAAGATTCCTACGAGCAGTACTTC.

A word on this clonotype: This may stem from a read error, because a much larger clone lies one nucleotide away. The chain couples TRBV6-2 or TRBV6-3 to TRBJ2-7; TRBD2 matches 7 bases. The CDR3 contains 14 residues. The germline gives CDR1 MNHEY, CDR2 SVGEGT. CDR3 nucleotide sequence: TGTTCCAGCAAGAGCGGGAAGAGCTCCTACGAGCAGTACTTC. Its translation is CSSKSGKSSYEQYF.

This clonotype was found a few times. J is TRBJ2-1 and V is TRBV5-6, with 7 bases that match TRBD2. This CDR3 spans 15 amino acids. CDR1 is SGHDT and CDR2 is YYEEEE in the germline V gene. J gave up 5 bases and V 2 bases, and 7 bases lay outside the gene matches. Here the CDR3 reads CASSFGGGPHNEQFF. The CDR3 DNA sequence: TGTGCCAGCAGCTTTGGGGGAGGGCCCCACAATGAGCAGTTCTTC.

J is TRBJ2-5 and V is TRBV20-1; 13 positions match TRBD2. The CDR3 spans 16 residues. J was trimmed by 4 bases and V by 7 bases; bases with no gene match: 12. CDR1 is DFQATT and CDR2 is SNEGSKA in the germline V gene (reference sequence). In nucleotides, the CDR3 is TGCAGTGTTATGGGACTAGCGGGATTACTAAGAGAGACCCAGTACTTC. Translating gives CSVMGLAGLLRETQYF.

CDR3 sequence reads: CASTRRGMNTEAFF. The CDR3, as DNA: TGTGCCAGCACCCGTCGGGGCATGAACACTGAAGCTTTCTTT. The chain is built from TRBV28 and TRBJ1-1, with a possible D match to TRBD1 (5 bases). Germline-derived CDR1 and CDR2 are MDHEN and SYDVKM. The CDR3 covers 14 residues. Deletions cut 7 bases from V and 0 bases from J, with 12 bases between. The variable domain in full, with the rest retrieved from reference TRBV28 and TRBJ1-1, is DVKVTQSSRYLVKRTGEKVFLECVQDMDHENMFWYRQDPGLGLRLIYFSYDVKMKEKGDIPEGYSVSREKKERFSLILESASTNQTSMYLCASTRRGMNTEAFFGQGTRLTVV.

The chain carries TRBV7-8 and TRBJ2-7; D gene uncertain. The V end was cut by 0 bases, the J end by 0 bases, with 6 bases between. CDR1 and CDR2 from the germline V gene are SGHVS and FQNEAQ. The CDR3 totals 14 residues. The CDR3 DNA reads TGTGCCAGCAGCTTAGCGGTCAGCTCCTACGAGCAGTACTTC. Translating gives CASSLAVSSYEQYF.

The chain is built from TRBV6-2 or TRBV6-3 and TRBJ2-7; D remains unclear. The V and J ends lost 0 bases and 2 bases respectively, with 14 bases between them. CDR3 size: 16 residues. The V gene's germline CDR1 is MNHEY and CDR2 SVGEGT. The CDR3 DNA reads TGTGCCAGCAGTTACTCGATTTACAGACCTACCTACGAGCAGTACTTC. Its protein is CASSYSIYRPTYEQYF.

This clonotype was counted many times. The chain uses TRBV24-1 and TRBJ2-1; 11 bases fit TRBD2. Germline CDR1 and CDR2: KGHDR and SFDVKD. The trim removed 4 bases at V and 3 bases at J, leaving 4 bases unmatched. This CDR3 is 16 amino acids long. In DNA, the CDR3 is TGTGCCACCAGTGACCCGGGACTAGCGGACTACAATGAGCAGTTCTTC. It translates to CATSDPGLADYNEQFF.

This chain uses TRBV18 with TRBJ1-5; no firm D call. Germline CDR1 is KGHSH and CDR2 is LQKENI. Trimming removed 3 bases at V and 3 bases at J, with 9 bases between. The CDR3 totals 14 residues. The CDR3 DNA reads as TGTGCCAGCTCACCCGGGCAGTACAATCAGCCCCAGCATTTT. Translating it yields CASSPGQYNQPQHF.

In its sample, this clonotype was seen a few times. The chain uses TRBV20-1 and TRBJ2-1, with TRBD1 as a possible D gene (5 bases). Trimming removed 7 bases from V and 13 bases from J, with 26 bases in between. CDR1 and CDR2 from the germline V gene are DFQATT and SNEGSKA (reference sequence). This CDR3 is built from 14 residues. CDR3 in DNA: TGCAGTGTCCGCCGCGAGGCGGCAGGGCTTGAACAGTTCTTC. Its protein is CSVRREAAGLEQFF.

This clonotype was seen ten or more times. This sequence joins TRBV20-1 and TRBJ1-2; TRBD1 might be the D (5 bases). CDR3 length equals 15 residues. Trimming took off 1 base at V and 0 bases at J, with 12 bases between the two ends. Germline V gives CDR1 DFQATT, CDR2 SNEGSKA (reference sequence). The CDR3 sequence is CSARATTATNYGYTF. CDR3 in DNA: TGCAGTGCTAGAGCAACGACAGCAACTAACTATGGCTACACCTTC.

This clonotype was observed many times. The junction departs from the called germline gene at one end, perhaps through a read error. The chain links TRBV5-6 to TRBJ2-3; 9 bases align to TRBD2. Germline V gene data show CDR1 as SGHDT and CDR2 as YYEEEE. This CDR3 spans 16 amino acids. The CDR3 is CASSFLAGVGTDTQYF. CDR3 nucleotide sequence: TGCGCCAGCAGCTTCTTAGCGGGAGTAGGGACAGATACGCAGTATTTT.